These T cell receptor beta chains were read from a single sample in a study of early T cells in non-severe SARS-CoV-2 infection. In TCRdb, the 5' RACE reads were re-called with MiXCR into one record per CDR3 protein. Among about 31,000 distinct CDR3 sequences, 5.4% were seen once, and the ten largest hold around 23%. The specimen was whole blood. These receptors originate from an adult who was a healthcare worker with PCR-confirmed SARS-CoV-2 infection or an uninfected control (not recorded which). The CDR3 runs from the conserved cysteine through the conserved F or W. D genes are given only for firm matches. Not all rows give a size; the values are once, few, many and, for expanded clones, a class.

J: TRBJ1-4; D: TRBD1; V: TRBV6-6; size: many; CDR3: CASSTGTGGVPWEKLFF; DNA: TGTGCCAGCAGTACCGGGACAGGGGGCGTCCCATGGGAAAAACTGTTTTTT
J: TRBJ2-1; D: NA; V: TRBV6-2/TRBV6-3; size: many; CDR3: CASSPSHTGEQFF; DNA: TGTGCCAGCAGCCCGAGTCACACTGGTGAGCAGTTCTTC
J: TRBJ2-3; D: TRBD2; V: TRBV11-2; size: NA; CDR3: CASSLGASGRTDTQYF; DNA: TGTGCCAGCAGCTTAGGAGCTAGCGGGAGGACAGATACGCAGTATTTT
J: TRBJ2-7; D: TRBD1; V: TRBV29-1; size: many; CDR3: CSVDRGPYEQYF; DNA: TGCAGCGTGGACAGGGGGCCCTACGAGCAGTACTTC
J: TRBJ2-7; D: TRBD2; V: TRBV3-1; size: many; CDR3: CASSQERGLAPSSYEQYF; DNA: TGTGCCAGCAGCCAAGAACGAGGACTAGCGCCCAGCTCCTACGAGCAGTACTTC
J: TRBJ2-3; D: NA; V: TRBV15; size: many; CDR3: CATSLLGGTDTQYF; DNA: TGTGCCACCAGCCTCCTAGGGGGGACAGATACGCAGTATTTT
J: TRBJ1-1; D: TRBD1; V: TRBV20-1; size: NA; CDR3: CSASPPDRVEAFF; DNA: TGCAGTGCTTCCCCCCCGGACAGGGTTGAAGCTTTCTTT
J: TRBJ2-1; D: TRBD1; V: TRBV3-1; size: many; CDR3: CASSGTGGWDEQFF; DNA: TGTGCCAGCAGTGGGACAGGGGGCTGGGATGAGCAGTTCTTC
J: TRBJ2-2; D: TRBD2; V: TRBV7-7; size: many; CDR3: CATLARGTGELFF; DNA: TGTGCTACACTAGCGAGAGGGACCGGGGAGCTGTTTTTT
J: TRBJ2-7; D: NA; V: TRBV2; size: many; CDR3: CASRATGLPYEQYF; DNA: TGTGCCAGCAGAGCTACAGGGTTACCCTACGAGCAGTACTTC
J: TRBJ1-6; D: TRBD1; V: TRBV12-3/TRBV12-4; size: few; CDR3: CASRDRGSNNSPLHF; DNA: TGTGCCAGCAGGGACAGGGGATCCAATAATTCACCCCTCCACTTT
J: TRBJ1-2; D: NA; V: TRBV30; size: many; CDR3: CAWSSNYGYTF; DNA: TGTGCCTGGAGTTCCAACTATGGCTACACCTTC
J: TRBJ1-1; D: NA; V: TRBV12-3/TRBV12-4; size: few; CDR3: CASTSFPSNTEAFF; DNA: TGTGCCAGCACCTCATTCCCCTCGAACACTGAAGCTTTCTTT
J: TRBJ2-1; D: NA; V: TRBV9; size: few; CDR3: CASSGGGREGNEQFF; DNA: TGTGCCAGCAGCGGCGGAGGGCGGGAAGGTAATGAGCAGTTCTTC
J: TRBJ2-3; D: NA; V: TRBV7-2; size: many; CDR3: CASSFQATDTQYF; DNA: TGTGCCAGCAGCTTCCAAGCGACAGATACGCAGTATTTT
J: TRBJ1-6; D: NA; V: TRBV27; size: many; CDR3: CASTKDRSGSPLHF; DNA: TGTGCCAGCACTAAGGACCGGAGCGGTTCACCCCTCCACTTT
J: TRBJ1-2; D: NA; V: TRBV4-1; size: NA; CDR3: CASSQTGTGTRYGYTF; DNA: TGCGCCAGCAGCCAGACCGGGACCGGGACCCGGTATGGCTACACCTTC
J: TRBJ1-4; D: NA; V: TRBV7-9; size: many; CDR3: CASSTGEKLFF; DNA: TGTGCCAGCAGCACAGGGGAAAAACTGTTTTTT
J: TRBJ2-7; D: TRBD1; V: TRBV30; size: few; CDR3: CAWSWDRNYEQYF; DNA: TGTGCCTGGAGTTGGGACAGGAACTACGAGCAGTACTTC
J: TRBJ2-1; D: NA; V: TRBV11-2; size: many; CDR3: CASSRRSLREPGIDEQFF; DNA: TGTGCCAGCAGCCGTAGAAGCCTCCGGGAGCCCGGTATCGATGAGCAGTTCTTC
J: TRBJ2-5; D: NA; V: TRBV7-9; size: NA; CDR3: CASSLHSGVETQYF; DNA: TGTGCCAGCAGCTTACACTCAGGGGTCGAGACCCAGTACTTC
J: TRBJ1-5; D: TRBD1; V: TRBV2; size: many; CDR3: CASSKDRAGDQPQHF; DNA: TGTGCCAGCAGTAAAGACAGGGCGGGGGATCAGCCCCAGCATTTT
J: TRBJ2-6; D: TRBD1; V: TRBV5-1; size: few; CDR3: CASSLYGTASSGANVLTF; DNA: TGCGCCAGCAGCTTGTACGGGACAGCGAGCTCTGGGGCCAACGTCCTGACTTTC
J: TRBJ1-1; D: NA; V: TRBV20-1; size: few; CDR3: CSALQGVTEAFF; DNA: TGCAGTGCTCTACAGGGCGTAACTGAAGCTTTCTTT
J: TRBJ2-4; D: NA; V: TRBV6-6; size: many; CDR3: CASSYGAAQYF; DNA: TGTGCCAGCAGTTACGGAGCCGCTCAGTACTTC
J: TRBJ2-7; D: NA; V: TRBV12-3/TRBV12-4; size: few; CDR3: CASSFGHPDYEQYF; DNA: TGTGCCAGCAGTTTCGGTCACCCAGACTACGAGCAGTACTTC
J: TRBJ2-5; D: NA; V: TRBV5-1; size: many; CDR3: CASSLGAGPQETQYF; DNA: TGCGCCAGCAGCTTGGGTGCGGGGCCCCAAGAGACCCAGTACTTC
J: TRBJ2-5; D: NA; V: TRBV7-9; size: few; CDR3: CASSPAPGPQETQYF; DNA: TGTGCCAGCAGCCCAGCGCCGGGGCCTCAAGAGACCCAGTACTTC
J: TRBJ1-2; D: NA; V: TRBV30; size: many; CDR3: CAWSSGNYGYTF; DNA: TGTGCCTGGTCCAGCGGTAACTATGGCTACACCTTC
J: TRBJ2-7; D: TRBD1; V: TRBV11-2; size: many; CDR3: CASSLGTGGIEQYF; DNA: TGTGCCAGCAGCTTGGGGACAGGGGGCATCGAGCAGTACTTC
J: TRBJ2-1; D: TRBD1; V: TRBV5-4; size: many; CDR3: CASSSPDRDSNEQFF; DNA: TGTGCCAGCAGCTCACCGGACAGGGACTCTAATGAGCAGTTCTTC
J: TRBJ1-6; D: TRBD1; V: TRBV4-1; size: NA; CDR3: CASSQEGRGLGSPLHF; DNA: TGCGCCAGCAGCCAAGAGGGCAGGGGGCTGGGTTCACCCCTCCACTTT
J: TRBJ1-6; D: TRBD1; V: TRBV11-2; size: NA; CDR3: CASSARQGNSPLHF; DNA: TGTGCCAGCAGCGCCCGACAGGGTAATTCACCCCTCCACTTT
J: TRBJ2-1; D: NA; V: TRBV5-1; size: many; CDR3: CASSLAPGTSRGVQFF; DNA: TGCGCCAGCAGCTTAGCACCCGGGACCTCCAGGGGGGTCCAGTTCTTC
J: TRBJ2-5; D: NA; V: TRBV20-1; size: many; CDR3: CSARARPETQYF; DNA: TGCAGTGCTAGAGCGAGGCCGGAGACCCAGTACTTC
J: TRBJ1-2; D: NA; V: TRBV11-2; size: many; CDR3: CASSLDRKFGDRYYGYTF; DNA: TGTGCCAGCAGCTTAGATCGGAAATTTGGAGACAGGTACTATGGCTACACCTTC
J: TRBJ2-7; D: TRBD2; V: TRBV7-8; size: many; CDR3: CASSLAGLAGDHLHF; DNA: TGTGCCAGCAGCTTAGCGGGACTAGCGGGGGACCACCTCCACTTC
J: TRBJ1-2; D: NA; V: TRBV30; size: NA; CDR3: CAWNLLGGLFYTF; DNA: TGTGCCTGGAATCTTCTCGGAGGCCTCTTCTACACCTTC
J: TRBJ1-1; D: TRBD1; V: TRBV30; size: many; CDR3: CAWSEDRVTEAFF; DNA: TGTGCCTGGAGTGAGGACAGGGTCACTGAAGCTTTCTTT
J: TRBJ2-3; D: TRBD1; V: TRBV30; size: few; CDR3: CAWSETGVTDTQYF; DNA: TGTGCCTGGAGTGAAACAGGGGTCACAGATACGCAGTATTTT
J: TRBJ1-6; D: TRBD1; V: TRBV7-9; size: many; CDR3: CASSPGTGDSPLHF; DNA: TGTGCCAGCAGCCCCGGGACAGGGGATTCACCCCTCCACTTT
J: TRBJ2-2; D: NA; V: TRBV6-4; size: many; CDR3: CASNRVGADGTPNTGELFF; DNA: TGTGCCAGCAACCGAGTGGGGGCAGACGGGACCCCGAACACCGGGGAGCTGTTTTTT
J: TRBJ2-1; D: NA; V: TRBV7-2; size: many; CDR3: CASSLAHQKGDEQFF; DNA: TGTGCCAGCAGCTTAGCGCATCAGAAGGGGGATGAGCAGTTCTTC
J: TRBJ2-3; D: NA; V: TRBV10-2; size: many; CDR3: CASSPRRLGGTDTQYF; DNA: TGCGCCAGCAGTCCTCGGAGACTAGGGGGCACAGATACGCAGTATTTT
J: TRBJ2-3; D: TRBD2; V: TRBV11-3; size: many; CDR3: CASSPSLAGVADTQYF; DNA: TGTGCCAGCAGCCCCTCACTAGCGGGAGTCGCAGATACGCAGTATTTT
J: TRBJ2-5; D: TRBD1; V: TRBV11-2; size: many; CDR3: CASSLVGQGFTETQYF; DNA: TGTGCCAGCAGCTTAGTGGGACAGGGTTTTACGGAGACCCAGTACTTC
J: TRBJ2-1; D: NA; V: TRBV11-2; size: many; CDR3: CASSLEARGRRDEQFF; DNA: TGTGCCAGCAGCTTAGAGGCCAGGGGCCGGCGAGATGAGCAGTTCTTC
J: TRBJ1-5; D: NA; V: TRBV6-5; size: NA; CDR3: CASKGQVNQPQHF; DNA: TGTGCCAGCAAGGGGCAGGTAAATCAGCCCCAGCATTTT
J: TRBJ1-6; D: NA; V: TRBV6-4; size: few; CDR3: CASSVSYNSPLHF; DNA: TGTGCCAGCAGTGTTTCGTATAATTCACCCCTCCACTTT
J: TRBJ1-4; D: NA; V: TRBV7-9; size: many; CDR3: CASSLARQFSKLFF; DNA: TGTGCCAGCAGCTTAGCGCGACAGTTCAGCAAACTGTTTTTT